This record looks at one TCR beta chain sequence and its context. Its antigen remains unknown. This sample was taken from a study of a mutant IDH1 vaccine in newly diagnosed glioma. Study as a whole: Vaccination began 4-6 weeks post radiotherapy alone, or with temozolomide cycles. Standard pretreatment was either radiotherapy, temozolomide, or, for most, radiochemotherapy with temozolomide.

Findings of the study overall: Immune responses arising from the vaccine appeared in approximately 93% of patients.

TCRdb's copy holds only in-frame clones and misses some; the assay was immunoSEQ multiplex PCR. The sample shows tens of thousands of clones, 75% to 90% of them seen only once. Time point noted: week 23, last vaccination. With topical imiquimod, each dose of the vaccine consisted of 300 ug of mutant IDH1 20-mer peptide. The donors' diagnosis was new WHO grade 3 or 4 astrocytoma that was IDH1-mutant and ATRX-lost. The CDR3 is 15 amino acids. CDR1 and CDR2 from the germline V gene are MNHEY and SMNVEV (reference sequence). Trimming at V came to 5 bases and at J to 5 bases, leaving 8 bases not matched to a gene.

The V and J genes are TRBV27 and TRBJ1-2; 10 bases line up with TRBD1. Sequenced material: PBMCs, taken from a glioma patient whose treatment included an IDH1 peptide vaccine. The sequence derives from a man between 18 and 35 years old with glioma. The CDR3 region is CASSNRQGADYGYTF. The CDR3 DNA is TGTGCCAGCAGTAACCGACAGGGGGCGGATTATGGCTACACCTTC.